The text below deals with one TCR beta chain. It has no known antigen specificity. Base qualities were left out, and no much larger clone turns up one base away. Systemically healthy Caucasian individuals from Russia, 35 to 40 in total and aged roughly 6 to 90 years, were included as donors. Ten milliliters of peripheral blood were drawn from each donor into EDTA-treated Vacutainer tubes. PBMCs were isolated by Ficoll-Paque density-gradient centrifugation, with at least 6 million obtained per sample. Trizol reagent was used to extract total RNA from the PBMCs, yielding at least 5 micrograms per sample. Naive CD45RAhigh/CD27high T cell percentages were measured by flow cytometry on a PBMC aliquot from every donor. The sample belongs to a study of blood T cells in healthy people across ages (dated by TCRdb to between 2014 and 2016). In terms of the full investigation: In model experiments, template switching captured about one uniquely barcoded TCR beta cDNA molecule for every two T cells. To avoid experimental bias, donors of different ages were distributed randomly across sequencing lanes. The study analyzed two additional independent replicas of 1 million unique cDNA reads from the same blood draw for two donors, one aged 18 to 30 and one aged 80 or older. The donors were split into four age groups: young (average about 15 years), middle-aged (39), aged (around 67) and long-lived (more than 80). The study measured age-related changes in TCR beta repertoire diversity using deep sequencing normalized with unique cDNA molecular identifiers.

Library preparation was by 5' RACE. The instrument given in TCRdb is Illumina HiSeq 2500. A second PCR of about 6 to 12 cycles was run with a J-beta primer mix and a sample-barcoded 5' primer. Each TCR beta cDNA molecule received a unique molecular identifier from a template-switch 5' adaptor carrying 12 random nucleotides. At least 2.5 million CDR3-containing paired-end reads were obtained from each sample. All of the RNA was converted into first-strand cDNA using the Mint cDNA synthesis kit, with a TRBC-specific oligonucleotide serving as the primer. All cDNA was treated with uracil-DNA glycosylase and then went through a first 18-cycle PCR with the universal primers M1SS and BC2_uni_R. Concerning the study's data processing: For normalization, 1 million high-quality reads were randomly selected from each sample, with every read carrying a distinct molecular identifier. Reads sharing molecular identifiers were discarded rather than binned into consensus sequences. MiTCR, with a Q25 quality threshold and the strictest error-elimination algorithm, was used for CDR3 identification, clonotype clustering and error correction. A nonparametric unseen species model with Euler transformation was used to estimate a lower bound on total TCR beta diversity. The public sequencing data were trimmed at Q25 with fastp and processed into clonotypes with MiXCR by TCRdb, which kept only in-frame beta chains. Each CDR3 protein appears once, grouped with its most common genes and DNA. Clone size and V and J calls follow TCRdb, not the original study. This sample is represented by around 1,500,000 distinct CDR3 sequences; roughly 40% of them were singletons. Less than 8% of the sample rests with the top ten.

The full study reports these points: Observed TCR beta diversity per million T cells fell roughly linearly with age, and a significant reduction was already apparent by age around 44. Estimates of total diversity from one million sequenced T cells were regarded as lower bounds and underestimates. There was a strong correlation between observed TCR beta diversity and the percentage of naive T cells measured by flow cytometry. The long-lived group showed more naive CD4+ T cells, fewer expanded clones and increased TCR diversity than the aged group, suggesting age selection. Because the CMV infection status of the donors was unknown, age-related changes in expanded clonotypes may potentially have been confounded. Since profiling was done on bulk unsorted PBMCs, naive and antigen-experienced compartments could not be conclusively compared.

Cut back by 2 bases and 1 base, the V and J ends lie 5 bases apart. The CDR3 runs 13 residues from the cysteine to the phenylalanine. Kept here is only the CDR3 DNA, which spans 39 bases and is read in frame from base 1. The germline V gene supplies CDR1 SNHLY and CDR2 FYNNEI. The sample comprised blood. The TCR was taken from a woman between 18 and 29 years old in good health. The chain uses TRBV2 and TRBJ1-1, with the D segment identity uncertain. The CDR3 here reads CASSEMTNTEAFF. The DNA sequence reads TGTGCCAGCAGTGAAATGACGAACACTGAAGCTTTCTTT. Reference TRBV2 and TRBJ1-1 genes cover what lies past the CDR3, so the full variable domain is EPEVTQTPSHQVTQMGQEVILRCVPISNHLYFYWYRQILGQKVEFLVSFYNNEISEKSEIFDDQFSVERPDGSNFTLKIRSTKLEDSAMYFCASSEMTNTEAFFGQGTRLTVV.